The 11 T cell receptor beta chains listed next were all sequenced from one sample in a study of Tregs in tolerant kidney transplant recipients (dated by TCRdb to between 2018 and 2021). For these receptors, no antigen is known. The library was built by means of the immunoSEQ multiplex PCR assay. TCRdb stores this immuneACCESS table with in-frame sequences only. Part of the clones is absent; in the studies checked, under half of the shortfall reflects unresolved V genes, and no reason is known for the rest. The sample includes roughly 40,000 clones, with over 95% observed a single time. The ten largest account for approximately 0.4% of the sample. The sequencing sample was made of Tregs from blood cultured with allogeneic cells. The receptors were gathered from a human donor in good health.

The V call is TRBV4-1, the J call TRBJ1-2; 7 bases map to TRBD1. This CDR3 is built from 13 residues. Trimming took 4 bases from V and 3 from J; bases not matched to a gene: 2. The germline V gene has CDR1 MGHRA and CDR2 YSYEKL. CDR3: CASSLDRDYGYTF. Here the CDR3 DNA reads TGCGCCAGCAGCCTCGACAGGGACTATGGCTACACCTTC.

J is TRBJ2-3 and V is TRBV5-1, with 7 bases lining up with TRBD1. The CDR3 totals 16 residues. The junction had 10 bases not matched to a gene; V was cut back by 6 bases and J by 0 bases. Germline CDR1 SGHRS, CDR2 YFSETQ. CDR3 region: CASTSYRGVSTDTQYF. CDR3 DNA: TGCGCCAGCACATCGTACAGGGGCGTGAGCACAGATACGCAGTATTTT.

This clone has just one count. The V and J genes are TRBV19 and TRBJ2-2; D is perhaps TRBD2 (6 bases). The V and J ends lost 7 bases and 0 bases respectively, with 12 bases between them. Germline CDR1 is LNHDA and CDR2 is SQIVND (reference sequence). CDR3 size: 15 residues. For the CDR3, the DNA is TGTGCCAGTACCTATGCGGGGCCGAACACCGGGGAGCTGTTTTTT. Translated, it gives CASTYAGPNTGELFF. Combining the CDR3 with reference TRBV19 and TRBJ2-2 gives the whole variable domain DGGITQSPKYLFRKEGQNVTLSCEQNLNHDAMYWYRQDPGQGLRLIYYSQIVNDFQKGDIAEGYSVSREKKESFPLTVTSAQKNPTAFYLCASTYAGPNTGELFFGEGSRLTVL.

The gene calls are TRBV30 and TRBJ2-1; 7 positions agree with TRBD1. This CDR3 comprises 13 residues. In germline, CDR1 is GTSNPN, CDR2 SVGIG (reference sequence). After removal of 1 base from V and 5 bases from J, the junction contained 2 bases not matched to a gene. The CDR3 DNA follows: TGTGCCTGGAGTGCCGGGACAGACAATGAGCAGTTCTTC. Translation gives CAWSAGTDNEQFF.

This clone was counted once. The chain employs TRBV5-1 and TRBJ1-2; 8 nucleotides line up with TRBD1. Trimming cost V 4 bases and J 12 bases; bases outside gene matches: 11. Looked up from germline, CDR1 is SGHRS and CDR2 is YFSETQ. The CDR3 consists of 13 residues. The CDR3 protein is CASSAVDRGGHTF. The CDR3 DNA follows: TGCGCCAGCAGCGCCGTCGACAGGGGAGGCCACACCTTC.

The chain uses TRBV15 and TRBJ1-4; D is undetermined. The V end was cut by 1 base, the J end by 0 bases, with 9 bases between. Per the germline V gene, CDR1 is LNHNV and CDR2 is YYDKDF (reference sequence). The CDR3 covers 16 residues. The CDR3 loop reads CATSRGTGTTNEKLFF. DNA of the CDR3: TGTGCCACCAGCAGAGGGACGGGCACAACTAATGAAAAACTGTTTTTT.

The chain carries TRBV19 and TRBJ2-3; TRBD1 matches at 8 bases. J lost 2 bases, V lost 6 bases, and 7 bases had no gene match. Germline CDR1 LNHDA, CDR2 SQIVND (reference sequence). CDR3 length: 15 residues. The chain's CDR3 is CASSLTGVNTDTQYF. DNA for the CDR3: TGTGCCAGTAGCTTGACAGGGGTAAACACAGATACGCAGTATTTT.

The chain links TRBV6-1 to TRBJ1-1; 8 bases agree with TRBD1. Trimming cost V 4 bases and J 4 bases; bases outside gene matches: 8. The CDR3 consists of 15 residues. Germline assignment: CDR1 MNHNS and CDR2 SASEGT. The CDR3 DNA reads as TGTGCCAGCAGTGCTAGACAGGGGTGGGCCACTGAAGCTTTCTTT. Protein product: CASSARQGWATEAFF.

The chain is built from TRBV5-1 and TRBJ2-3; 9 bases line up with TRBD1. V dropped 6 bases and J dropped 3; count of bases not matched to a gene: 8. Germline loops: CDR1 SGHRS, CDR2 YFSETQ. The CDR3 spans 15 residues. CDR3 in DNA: TGCGCCAGCAAACTAGGACAGGGGCTTACAGATACGCAGTATTTT. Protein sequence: CASKLGQGLTDTQYF. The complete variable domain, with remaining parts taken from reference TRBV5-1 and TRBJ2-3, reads KAGVTQTPRYLIKTRGQQVTLSCSPISGHRSVSWYQQTPGQGLQFLFEYFSETQRNKGNFPGRFSGRQFSNSRSEMNVSTLELGDSALYLCASKLGQGLTDTQYFGPGTRLTVL.

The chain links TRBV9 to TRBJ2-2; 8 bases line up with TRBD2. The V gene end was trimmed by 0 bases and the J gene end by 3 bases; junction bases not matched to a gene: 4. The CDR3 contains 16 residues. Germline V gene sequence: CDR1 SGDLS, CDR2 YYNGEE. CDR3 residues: CASSVGTSRYTGELFF. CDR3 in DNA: TGTGCCAGCAGCGTAGGGACTAGCCGTTACACCGGGGAGCTGTTTTTT.

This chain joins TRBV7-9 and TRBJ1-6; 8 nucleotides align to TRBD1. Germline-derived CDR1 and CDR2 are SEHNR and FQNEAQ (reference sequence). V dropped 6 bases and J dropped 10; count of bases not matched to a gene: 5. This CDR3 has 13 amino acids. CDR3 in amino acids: CASSSGGISPLHF. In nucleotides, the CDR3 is TGTGCCAGCAGTTCAGGGGGCATCTCACCCCTCCACTTT.